This is a list of T cell receptor beta chains from one sample in a study of T cell responses to AZD1222 COVID-19 vaccine. TCRdb keeps only in-frame clones here, not all; method: immunoSEQ multiplex PCR. This table holds tens of thousands of clones, 90% found once. The sequencing here drew on peripheral blood, taken 28 days after the second AZD1222 dose. Every receptor here comes from an adult who received the AZD1222 COVID-19 vaccine. CDR3s include the opening cysteine and the closing phenylalanine or tryptophan. Each record gives: D gene, J gene, V gene, clone size, CDR3 protein, CDR3 DNA. D genes are given only for firm matches. Size values are once, few and many counts, or a class for expanded clones, and some rows have none.

>.|TRBJ1-1|TRBV11-3|.
CASSDSYTEAFF
TGTGCCAGCAGTGACAGCTACACTGAAGCTTTCTTT
>.|TRBJ1-1|TRBV14|.
CASSRLAATTEAFF
TGTGCCAGCAGCCGCCTCGCCGCCACCACTGAAGCTTTCTTT
>.|TRBJ1-6|TRBV19|.
CASSWRGNSPLHF
TGTGCCAGTAGTTGGAGGGGGAATTCACCCCTCCACTTT
>TRBD2|TRBJ2-1|TRBV2|.
CASRSGTVRGEQFF
TGTGCCAGCAGAAGCGGGACCGTCCGGGGTGAGCAGTTCTTC
>TRBD2|TRBJ2-7|TRBV27|.
CASRGLAAPYEQYF
TGTGCCAGCAGAGGACTAGCGGCGCCCTACGAGCAGTACTTC
>TRBD1|TRBJ1-3|TRBV9|.
CASSVVEGQGGNTIYF
TGTGCCAGCAGCGTAGTCGAGGGACAGGGGGGAAACACCATATATTTT
>TRBD2|TRBJ2-1|TRBV19|.
CASSIERGGMNEQFF
TGTGCCAGTAGTATTGAGCGGGGGGGCATGAATGAGCAGTTCTTC
>TRBD1|TRBJ1-2|TRBV9|.
CASSVEGQGYGYTF
TGTGCCAGCAGCGTAGAGGGACAGGGCTATGGCTACACCTTC
>.|TRBJ1-1|TRBV6-5|.
CASRGQELLNTEAFF
TGTGCCAGCAGGGGGCAGGAACTCTTAAACACTGAAGCTTTCTTT
>.|TRBJ1-6|TRBV5-1|.
CASSLAGAASPLHF
TGCGCCAGCAGCCTCGCAGGGGCGGCTTCACCCCTCCACTTT
>TRBD1|TRBJ1-1|TRBV15|once
CATSRVGTGTDTEAFF
TGTGCCACCAGCAGAGTGGGGACAGGGACAGACACTGAAGCTTTCTTT
>.|TRBJ2-1|TRBV11-2|.
CASSFNLYNEQFF
TGTGCCAGCAGCTTTAACCTCTACAATGAGCAGTTCTTC
>.|TRBJ1-2|TRBV11-2|.
CASSFPGHHYGYTF
TGTGCCAGCAGCTTTCCAGGGCATCACTATGGCTACACCTTC
>.|TRBJ1-3|TRBV7-2|.
CASWDGLSGNTIYF
TGTGCCAGCTGGGACGGATTGTCTGGAAACACCATATATTTT
>TRBD1|TRBJ1-1|TRBV7-2|.
CASSATGSEAFF
TGTGCCAGCAGCGCGACAGGGTCTGAAGCTTTCTTT
>.|TRBJ1-5|TRBV3-1/TRBV3-2|.
CASSQDQGGRPQHF
TGTGCCAGCAGCCAAGACCAGGGTGGCAGGCCCCAGCATTTT
>TRBD2|TRBJ2-5|TRBV3-1/TRBV3-2|.
CASSRRLAGAKETQYF
TGTGCCAGCAGCCGACGACTAGCGGGGGCGAAAGAGACCCAGTACTTC
>TRBD1|TRBJ1-3|TRBV5-1|.
CASSPGDRGPGNTIYF
TGCGCCAGCAGCCCGGGGGACAGGGGGCCTGGAAACACCATATATTTT
>.|TRBJ2-7|TRBV2|.
CASSALGVDEQYF
TGTGCCAGCAGTGCTCTGGGAGTCGACGAGCAGTACTTC
>.|TRBJ1-3|TRBV25-1|.
CASSPGIRNTIYF
TGTGCCAGCAGCCCAGGGATTAGAAACACCATATATTTT
>.|TRBJ2-3|TRBV10-1|.
CASSADTDTQYF
TGCGCCAGCAGTGCCGATACAGATACGCAGTATTTT
>.|TRBJ2-7|TRBV18|.
CASSPLTGGKVGEQYF
TGTGCCAGCTCCCCGCTTACGGGGGGCAAAGTCGGCGAGCAGTACTTC
>.|TRBJ2-1|TRBV27|.
CASSLLGIANEQFF
TGTGCCAGCAGTTTATTGGGGATAGCCAATGAGCAGTTCTTC
>TRBD1|TRBJ1-3|TRBV11-2|.
CASSPEPADREWRNTIYF
TGTGCCAGCAGCCCAGAACCCGCGGACAGGGAATGGCGAAACACCATATATTTT
>TRBD1|TRBJ2-1|TRBV5-1|.
CASSLARTGPIGEQFF
TGCGCCAGCAGCTTGGCCCGGACAGGCCCTATCGGCGAGCAGTTCTTC
>.|TRBJ1-4|TRBV6-1|.
CASSEVGTGRSEKLFF
TGTGCCAGCAGTGAAGTAGGAACAGGGAGAAGCGAAAAACTGTTTTTT
>.|TRBJ1-1|TRBV25-1|.
CASSFGRLNTEAFF
TGTGCCAGCAGCTTCGGACGGCTGAACACTGAAGCTTTCTTT
>.|TRBJ1-2|TRBV5-1|.
CASSLAGDGYTF
TGCGCCAGCAGCTTGGCTGGGGATGGCTACACCTTC
>.|TRBJ1-1|TRBV5-1|few
CASSFLGSSNTEAFF
TGCGCCAGCAGCTTTTTGGGCTCTTCGAACACTGAAGCTTTCTTT
>.|TRBJ1-1|TRBV2|.
CASTYGTNTEAFF
TGTGCCAGCACCTACGGGACGAACACTGAAGCTTTCTTT
>TRBD2|TRBJ2-2|TRBV5-1|.
CASSLVASGGTSTGELFF
TGCGCCAGCAGCTTGGTAGCTAGCGGGGGGACGAGCACCGGGGAGCTGTTTTTT
>TRBD2|TRBJ2-1|TRBV6-4|.
CASSVAGGRNEQFF
TGTGCCAGCAGTGTCGCGGGGGGCCGCAATGAGCAGTTCTTC
>TRBD1|TRBJ1-2|TRBV7-2|.
CASSLASVQGASGYTF
TGTGCCAGCAGCTTAGCAAGTGTGCAGGGGGCTTCTGGCTACACCTTC
>.|TRBJ1-5|TRBV5-8|.
CASSLEGVGDQPQHF
TGTGCCAGCAGCTTGGAGGGGGTTGGGGATCAGCCCCAGCATTTT
>TRBD1|TRBJ2-4|TRBV5-8|.
CASSDLDRGRNIQYF
TGTGCCAGCAGTGACTTGGACAGGGGGCGGAACATTCAGTACTTC
>TRBD2|TRBJ2-1|TRBV19|.
CAPLGTSGDNEQFF
TGTGCCCCATTGGGGACTAGCGGGGACAATGAGCAGTTCTTC
>.|TRBJ2-5|TRBV10-1|.
CASSDAGRGETQYF
TGCGCCAGCAGTGATGCAGGGCGGGGAGAGACCCAGTACTTC
>TRBD2|TRBJ2-1|TRBV9|.
CASSPPGLALNEQFF
TGTGCCAGCAGCCCGCCGGGACTAGCGTTGAATGAGCAGTTCTTC
>TRBD1|TRBJ1-2|TRBV6-2/TRBV6-3|.
CASSPDRGYGYTF
TGTGCCAGCAGCCCCGACAGGGGCTATGGCTACACCTTC
>.|TRBJ1-5|TRBV7-2|.
CASSFGNDNQPQHF
TGTGCCAGCAGCTTTGGCAACGACAATCAGCCCCAGCATTTT
>TRBD1|TRBJ1-5|TRBV7-2|.
CASSLSQGTQPQHF
TGTGCCAGCAGCTTATCACAGGGGACTCAGCCCCAGCATTTT
>TRBD1|TRBJ1-5|TRBV6-5|.
CASSARGLSNQPQHF
TGTGCCAGCTCGGCCAGGGGGCTAAGCAATCAGCCCCAGCATTTT
>.|TRBJ1-3|TRBV9|.
CASTLTAASPSGNTIYF
TGTGCCAGCACCTTAACCGCGGCCAGTCCGTCTGGAAACACCATATATTTT
>TRBD1|TRBJ2-5|TRBV3-1/TRBV3-2|.
CASSQPGGWETQYF
TGTGCCAGCAGCCAGCCAGGGGGCTGGGAGACCCAGTACTTC
>TRBD2|TRBJ2-7|TRBV7-2|once
CASTPSRDYTYEQYF
TGTGCCAGCACCCCTTCCCGGGACTACACTTACGAGCAGTACTTC
>TRBD1|TRBJ2-7|TRBV2|.
CASGPRAGGHEQYF
TGTGCCAGCGGTCCCCGGGCAGGGGGCCACGAGCAGTACTTC
>TRBD1|TRBJ2-2|TRBV7-2|once
CASSVPQGFTGELFF
TGTGCCAGCAGCGTGCCACAGGGGTTCACCGGGGAGCTGTTTTTT
>.|TRBJ1-5|TRBV7-2|.
CASSPLAGGNQPQHF
TGTGCCAGCAGTCCTCTGGCCGGGGGTAATCAGCCCCAGCATTTT